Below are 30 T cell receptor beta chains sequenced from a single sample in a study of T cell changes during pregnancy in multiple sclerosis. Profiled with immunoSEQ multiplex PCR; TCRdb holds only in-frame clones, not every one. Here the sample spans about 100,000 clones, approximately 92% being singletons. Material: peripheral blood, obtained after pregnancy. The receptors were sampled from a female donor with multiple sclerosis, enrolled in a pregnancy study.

CDR3 amino acids: CASSSQGGHNEKLFF. In DNA form, the CDR3 reads TGTGCCAGCAGCTCACAGGGGGGACATAATGAAAAACTGTTTTTT. The chain uses TRBV5-6 and TRBJ1-4, with TRBD1 identical over 8 bases. The germline CDR1 and CDR2 sequences are SGHDT and YYEEEE. J was trimmed by 4 bases and V by 3 bases; bases with no gene match: 5. This CDR3 is 15 amino acids long.

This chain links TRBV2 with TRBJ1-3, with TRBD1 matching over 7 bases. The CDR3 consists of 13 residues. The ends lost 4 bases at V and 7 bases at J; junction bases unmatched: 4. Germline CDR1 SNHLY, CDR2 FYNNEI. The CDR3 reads CASSGQGLNTIYF. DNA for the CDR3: TGTGCCAGCAGTGGACAGGGATTGAACACCATATATTTT.

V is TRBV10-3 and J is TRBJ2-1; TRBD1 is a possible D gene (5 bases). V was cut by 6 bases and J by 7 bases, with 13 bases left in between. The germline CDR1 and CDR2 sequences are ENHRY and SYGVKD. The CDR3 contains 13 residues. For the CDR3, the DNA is TGTGCCATCAGCAGACAGCCTGGGAATGAGCAGTTCTTC. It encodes CAISRQPGNEQFF.

The CDR3 coding sequence is TGTGCCTGGAGTCGACAGGATGGGACTGAAGCTTTCTTT. Protein product: CAWSRQDGTEAFF. The chain combines TRBV30 with TRBJ1-1; tentatively, D is TRBD1 (6 bases). V lost 2 bases and J lost 5, with 12 bases in between. Germline CDR1 reads GTSNPN; CDR2 reads SVGIG (reference sequence). There are 13 residues in the CDR3. The full variable domain, completed using reference TRBV30 and TRBJ1-1, is SQTIHQWPATLVQPVGSPLSLECTVEGTSNPNLYWYRQAAGRGLQLLFYSVGIGQISSEVPQNLSASRPQDRQFILSSKKLLLSDSGFYLCAWSRQDGTEAFFGQGTRLTVV.

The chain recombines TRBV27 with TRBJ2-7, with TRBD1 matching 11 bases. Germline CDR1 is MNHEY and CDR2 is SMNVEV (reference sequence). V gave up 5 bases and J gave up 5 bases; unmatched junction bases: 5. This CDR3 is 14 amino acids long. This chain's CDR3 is CASSLDRGLNEQYF. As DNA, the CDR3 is TGTGCCAGCAGTCTGGACAGGGGGCTTAACGAGCAGTACTTC.

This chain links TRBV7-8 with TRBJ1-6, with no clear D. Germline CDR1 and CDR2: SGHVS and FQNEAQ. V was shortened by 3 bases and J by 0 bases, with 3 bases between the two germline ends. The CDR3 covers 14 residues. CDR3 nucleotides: TGTGCCAGCAGCTTGCGCTCCTATAATTCACCCCTCCACTTT. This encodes CASSLRSYNSPLHF.

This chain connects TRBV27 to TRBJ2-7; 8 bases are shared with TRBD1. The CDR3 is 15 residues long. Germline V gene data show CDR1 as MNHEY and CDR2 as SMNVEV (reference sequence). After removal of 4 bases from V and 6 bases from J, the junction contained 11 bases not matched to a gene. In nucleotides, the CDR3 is TGTGCCAGCAGTTACGGACAGGGAGGATTAGGCGAGCAGTACTTC. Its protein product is CASSYGQGGLGEQYF.

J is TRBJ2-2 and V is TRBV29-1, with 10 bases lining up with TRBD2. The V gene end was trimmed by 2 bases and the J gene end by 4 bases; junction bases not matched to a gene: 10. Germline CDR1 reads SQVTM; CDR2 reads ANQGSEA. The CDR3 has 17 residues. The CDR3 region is CSVEKRLAGVATGELFF. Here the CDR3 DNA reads TGCAGCGTTGAAAAGAGGCTAGCGGGAGTGGCCACCGGGGAGCTGTTTTTT.

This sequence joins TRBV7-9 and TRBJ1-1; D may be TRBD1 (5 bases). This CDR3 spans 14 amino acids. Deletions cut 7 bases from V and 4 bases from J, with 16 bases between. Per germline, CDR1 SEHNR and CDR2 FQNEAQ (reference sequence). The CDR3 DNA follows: TGTGCCAGCACCCTCGGGGGGGGGAGCACTGAAGCTTTCTTT. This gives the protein CASTLGGGSTEAFF.

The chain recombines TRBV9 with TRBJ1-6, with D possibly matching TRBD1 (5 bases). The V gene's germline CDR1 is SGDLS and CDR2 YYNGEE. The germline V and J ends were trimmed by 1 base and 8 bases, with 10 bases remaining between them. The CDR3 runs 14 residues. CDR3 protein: CASSVSGDDSPLHF. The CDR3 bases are TGTGCCAGCAGCGTAAGCGGGGACGATTCACCCCTCCACTTT.

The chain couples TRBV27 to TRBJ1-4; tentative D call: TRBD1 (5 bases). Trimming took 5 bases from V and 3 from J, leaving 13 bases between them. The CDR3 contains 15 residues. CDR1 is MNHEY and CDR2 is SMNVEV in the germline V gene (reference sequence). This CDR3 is CASSSTARANEKLFF. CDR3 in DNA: TGTGCCAGCAGTAGCACAGCCAGGGCTAATGAAAAACTGTTTTTT.

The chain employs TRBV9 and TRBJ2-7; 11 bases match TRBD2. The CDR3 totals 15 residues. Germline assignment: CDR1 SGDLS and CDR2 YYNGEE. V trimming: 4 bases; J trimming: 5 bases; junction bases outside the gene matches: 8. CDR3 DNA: TGTGCCAGCAGCTTAACTAGCGGGAGCATTCACGAGCAGTACTTC. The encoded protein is CASSLTSGSIHEQYF.

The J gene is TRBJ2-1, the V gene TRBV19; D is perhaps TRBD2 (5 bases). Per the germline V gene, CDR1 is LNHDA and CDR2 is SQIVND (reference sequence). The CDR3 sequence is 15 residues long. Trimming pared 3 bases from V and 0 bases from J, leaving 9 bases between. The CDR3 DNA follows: TGTGCCAGTAGTATGGCGGGTCCCTCCTACAATGAGCAGTTCTTC. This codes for CASSMAGPSYNEQFF.

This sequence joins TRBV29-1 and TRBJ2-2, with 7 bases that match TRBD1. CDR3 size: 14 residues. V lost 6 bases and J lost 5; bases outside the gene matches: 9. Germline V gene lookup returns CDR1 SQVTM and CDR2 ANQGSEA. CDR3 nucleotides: TGCAGCGTAGGATGGACAGGAGGAACCGGGGAGCTGTTTTTT. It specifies CSVGWTGGTGELFF.

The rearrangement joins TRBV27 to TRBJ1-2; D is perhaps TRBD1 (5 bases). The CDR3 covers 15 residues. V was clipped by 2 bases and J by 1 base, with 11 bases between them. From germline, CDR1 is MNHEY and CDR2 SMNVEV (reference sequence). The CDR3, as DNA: TGTGCCAGCAGTTTAGGAGGGACCGGTAACTATGGCTACACCTTC. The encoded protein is CASSLGGTGNYGYTF.

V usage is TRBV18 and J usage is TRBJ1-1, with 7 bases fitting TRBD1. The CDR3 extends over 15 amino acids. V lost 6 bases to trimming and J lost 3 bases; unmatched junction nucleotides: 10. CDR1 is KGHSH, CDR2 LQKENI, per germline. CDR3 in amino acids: CASSPRDSFYTEAFF. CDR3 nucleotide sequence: TGTGCCAGCTCGCCCCGGGACAGCTTTTACACTGAAGCTTTCTTT.

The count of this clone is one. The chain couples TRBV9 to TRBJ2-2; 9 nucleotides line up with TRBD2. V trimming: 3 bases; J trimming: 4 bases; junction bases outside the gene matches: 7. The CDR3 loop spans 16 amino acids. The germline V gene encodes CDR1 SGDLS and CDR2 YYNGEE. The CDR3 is CASSAGLAGATGELFF. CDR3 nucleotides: TGTGCCAGCAGCGCGGGACTAGCTGGCGCCACCGGGGAGCTGTTTTTT.

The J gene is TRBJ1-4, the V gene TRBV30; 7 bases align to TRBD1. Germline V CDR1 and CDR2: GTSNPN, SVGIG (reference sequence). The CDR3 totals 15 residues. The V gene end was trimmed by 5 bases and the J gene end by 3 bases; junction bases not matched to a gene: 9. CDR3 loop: CAWGPNRGANEKLFF. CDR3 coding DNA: TGTGCCTGGGGACCCAACAGGGGAGCTAATGAAAAACTGTTTTTT.

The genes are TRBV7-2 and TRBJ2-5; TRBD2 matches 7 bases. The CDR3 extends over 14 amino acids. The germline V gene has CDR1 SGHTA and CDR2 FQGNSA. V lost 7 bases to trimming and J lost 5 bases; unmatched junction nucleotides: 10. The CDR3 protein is CASTSGGSWETQYF. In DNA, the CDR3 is TGTGCCAGCACCTCGGGCGGGAGTTGGGAGACCCAGTACTTC. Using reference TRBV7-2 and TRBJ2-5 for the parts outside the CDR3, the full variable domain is GAGVSQSPSNKVTEKGKDVELRCDPISGHTALYWYRQSLGQGLEFLIYFQGNSAPDKSGLPSDRFSAERTGGSVSTLTIQRTQQEDSAVYLCASTSGGSWETQYFGPGTRLLVL.

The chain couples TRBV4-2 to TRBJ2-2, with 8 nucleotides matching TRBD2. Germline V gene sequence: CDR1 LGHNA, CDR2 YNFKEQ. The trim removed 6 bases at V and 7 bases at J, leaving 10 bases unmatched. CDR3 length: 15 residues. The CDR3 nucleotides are TGTGCCAGCAGTCGTAGCGGGACCGCAGGCGGGGAGCTGTTTTTT. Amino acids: CASSRSGTAGGELFF.

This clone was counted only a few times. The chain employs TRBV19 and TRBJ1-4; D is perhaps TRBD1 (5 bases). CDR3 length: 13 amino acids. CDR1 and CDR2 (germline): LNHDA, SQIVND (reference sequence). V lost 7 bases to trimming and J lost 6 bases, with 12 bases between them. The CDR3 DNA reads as TGTGCCAGTACCCCGTGGGGGGATGAAAAACTGTTTTTT. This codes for CASTPWGDEKLFF.

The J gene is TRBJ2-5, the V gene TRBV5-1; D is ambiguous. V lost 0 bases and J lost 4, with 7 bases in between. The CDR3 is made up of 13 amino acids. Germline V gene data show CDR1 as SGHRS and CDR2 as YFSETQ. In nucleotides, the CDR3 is TGCGCCAGCAGCTTGGGGGCAGGAGAGACCCAGTACTTC. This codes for CASSLGAGETQYF.

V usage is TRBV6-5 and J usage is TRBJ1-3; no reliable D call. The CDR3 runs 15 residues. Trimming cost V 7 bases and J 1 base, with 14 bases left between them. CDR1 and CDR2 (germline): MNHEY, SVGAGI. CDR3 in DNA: TGTGCCAGCACGAGGGCAGCCTCTTCTGGAAACACCATATATTTT. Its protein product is CASTRAASSGNTIYF.

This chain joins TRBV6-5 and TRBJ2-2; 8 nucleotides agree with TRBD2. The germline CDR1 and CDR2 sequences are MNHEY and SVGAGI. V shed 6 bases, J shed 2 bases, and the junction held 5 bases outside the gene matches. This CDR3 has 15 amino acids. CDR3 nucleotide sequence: TGTGCCAGCAGCCCACTAGCGGCTAACACCGGGGAGCTGTTTTTT. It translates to CASSPLAANTGELFF.

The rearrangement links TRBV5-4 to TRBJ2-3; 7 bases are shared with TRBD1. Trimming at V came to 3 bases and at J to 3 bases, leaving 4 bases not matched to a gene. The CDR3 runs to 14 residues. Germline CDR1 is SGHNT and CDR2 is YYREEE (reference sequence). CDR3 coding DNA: TGTGCCAGCAGCTATAGGGGGCGGACAGATACGCAGTATTTT. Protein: CASSYRGRTDTQYF.

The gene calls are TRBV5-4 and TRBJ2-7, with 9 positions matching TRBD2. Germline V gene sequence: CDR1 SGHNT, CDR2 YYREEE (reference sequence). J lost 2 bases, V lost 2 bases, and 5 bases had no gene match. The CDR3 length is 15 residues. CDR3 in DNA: TGTGCCAGCAGCTTTGGGCCTAGCGGGACCTACGAGCAGTACTTC. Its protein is CASSFGPSGTYEQYF.

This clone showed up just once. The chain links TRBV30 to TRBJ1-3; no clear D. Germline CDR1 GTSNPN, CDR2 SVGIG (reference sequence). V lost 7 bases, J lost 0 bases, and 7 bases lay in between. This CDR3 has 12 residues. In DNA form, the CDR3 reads TGTGCCTCCCTAAACTCTGGAAACACCATATATTTT. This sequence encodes CASLNSGNTIYF.

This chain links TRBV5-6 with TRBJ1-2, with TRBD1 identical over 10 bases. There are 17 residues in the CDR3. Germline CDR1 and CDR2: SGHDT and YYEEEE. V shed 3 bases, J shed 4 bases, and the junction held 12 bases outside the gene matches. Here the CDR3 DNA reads TGTGCCAGCAGCTCCCGGGACAGGGGAACAAAATTCTATGGCTACACCTTC. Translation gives CASSSRDRGTKFYGYTF.

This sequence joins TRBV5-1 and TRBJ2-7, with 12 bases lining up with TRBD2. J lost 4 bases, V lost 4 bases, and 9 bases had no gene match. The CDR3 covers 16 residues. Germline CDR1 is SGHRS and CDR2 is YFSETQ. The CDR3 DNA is TGCGCCAGCAGCCCATCCCTGACTAGCGGGGGATACGAGCAGTACTTC. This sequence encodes CASSPSLTSGGYEQYF.

The CDR3: CSVEVGRLRGGEQYF. Written as DNA, the CDR3 is TGCAGCGTTGAAGTAGGAAGGCTGAGGGGGGGGGAGCAGTACTTC. This chain joins TRBV29-1 and TRBJ2-7; D perhaps matches TRBD2 (7 bases). CDR1 is SQVTM and CDR2 is ANQGSEA in the germline V gene. The V end was cut by 1 base, the J end by 7 bases, with 20 bases between. The CDR3 has 15 residues.